The 5 T cell receptor beta chains listed next were all sequenced from one sample in a study of response to subunit inactivated influenza vaccine. TCRdb re-called the RT-PCR reads through MiXCR, storing one row per CDR3 protein. Seen here are 800,000 or so distinct CDR3 sequences, approximately 22% observed once, and the top ten hold 10% to 13%. The material was PBMCs from blood, obtained less than 6 days after vaccination. The receptors were gathered from a man aged 50-60 years who received an inactivated influenza vaccine.

The chain has TRBV27 and TRBJ1-1, with D tentatively TRBD1 (6 bases). Germline V gene lookup returns CDR1 MNHEY and CDR2 SMNVEV (reference sequence). V was trimmed by 6 bases and J by 5 bases, leaving 16 bases between them. The CDR3 has 14 amino acids. The CDR3 loop is CASRGTGPATEAFF. As DNA, the CDR3 is TGTGCCAGCAGAGGCACAGGGCCGGCGACTGAAGCTTTCTTT.

This clonotype was seen more than once but under ten times. The genes are TRBV20-1 and TRBJ2-5; 8 bases line up with TRBD1. The V and J ends lost 2 bases and 5 bases, in that order; junction bases with no gene match: 4. The CDR3 covers 13 residues. CDR1 and CDR2 from the germline V gene are DFQATT and SNEGSKA (reference sequence). The CDR3 region has the DNA TGCAGTGCTAGAAGACAGGGGCTCGAGACCCAGTACTTC. This codes for CSARRQGLETQYF.

There are a few counts of this clonotype. This chain connects TRBV6-6 to TRBJ1-5; no firm D call. Trimming shortened V by 7 bases and J by 4 bases, and 8 bases separated the two germline ends. The V gene's germline CDR1 is MNHNY and CDR2 SVGAGI (reference sequence). The CDR3 consists of 12 residues. The CDR3: CASNRPNQPQHF. For the CDR3, the DNA is TGTGCCAGCAATCGACCGAATCAGCCCCAGCATTTT.

The V gene is TRBV27, the J gene TRBJ2-1; TRBD2 agrees at 9 bases. Germline loops: CDR1 MNHEY, CDR2 SMNVEV (reference sequence). The CDR3 length is 14 residues. Germline trimming cut 6 bases from V and 8 bases from J; bases unmatched to any gene: 8. The CDR3, as DNA: TGTGCCAGCAGCATTGCGGGGGGGCAGGATGAGCAGTTCTTC. Translating gives CASSIAGGQDEQFF.

V and J are TRBV10-3 and TRBJ2-2; D uncertain. CDR3 length: 14 amino acids. In germline, CDR1 is ENHRY, CDR2 SYGVKD. V was trimmed by 4 bases and J by 6 bases, leaving 12 bases between them. The DNA for the CDR3 is TGTGCCATCAGTGCAGGCAGGTTGGCCGGGGAGCTGTTTTTT. Protein product: CAISAGRLAGELFF.